The sequence of this TCR beta chain was determined in a study of radiotherapy plus CTLA-4 blockade in lung cancer. At the level of the study: Patients showed objective responses in 18% of cases, and disease control was achieved by under 35%. Overall study findings and caveats: Clones of tumor-derived TCRs expanded in blood after radiotherapy plus ipilimumab.

To note about this clone: Its antigen is unknown.

Method: immunoSEQ multiplex PCR; TCRdb's copy keeps in-frame clones and lacks some. The table shows 120,000 or so clones, with approximately 90% occurring only once. The CDR3 is made up of 12 amino acids. Germline values: CDR1 LNHNV, CDR2 YYDKDF (reference sequence). Enrolled patients, whose metastatic non-small-cell lung cancer was chemo-refractory, received focal radiation plus CTLA-4 blockade with ipilimumab. The starting material was peripheral blood, obtained from a patient treated with radiotherapy plus ipilimumab. This chain joins TRBV15 and TRBJ2-5; no definite D call. The J call is uncertain, as TRBJ2-7 better fits the DNA end. The TCR comes from a human donor with non-small cell lung cancer that progressed on radiotherapy plus ipilimumab. This CDR3 reads CATSRVGYEQYF. The DNA for the CDR3 is TGTGCCACCAGCAGAGTAGGTTACGAGCAGTACTTC.